This T cell receptor beta chain was captured by sequencing in a study of blood T cells in healthy people across ages (dated by TCRdb to between 2014 and 2017). Regarding the complete study: Template switching captured roughly one uniquely barcoded TCR beta cDNA molecule per two T cells in model experiments. To track age-related changes in TCR beta repertoire diversity, the study relied on deep sequencing normalized with unique cDNA molecular identifiers. Donors were grouped into four age groups: young (average roughly 15 years), middle-aged (roughly 38), aged (62) and long-lived (just over 80). To avoid experimental bias, donors of different ages were spread randomly across the sequencing lanes. For two donors (one aged 18 to 30 and one aged 80 or older), the study analyzed two additional independent replicas of 1 million unique cDNA reads from the same blood draw. Paper-wide results and their limitations: Bulk unsorted PBMC profiling prevented conclusive comparison of naive and antigen-experienced compartments. Compared with the aged group, the long-lived group had more naive CD4+ T cells, fewer expanded clones and increased TCR diversity, a pattern suggesting age selection. There was a strong correlation between observed TCR beta diversity and the percentage of naive T cells measured by flow cytometry. As age increased, observed TCR beta diversity per million T cells dropped in a roughly linear way, and a significant reduction was already evident by age 40. Estimates of total diversity based on one million sequenced T cells were regarded as lower bounds and as underestimates. Because donor CMV infection status was unknown, age-related changes in expanded clonotypes were potentially confounded.

The donors were 40 or so Caucasian individuals from Russia, aged 6 to 90 years, who were systemically healthy. Each donor gave ten milliliters of peripheral blood, collected into EDTA-treated Vacutainer tubes. Ficoll-Paque density-gradient centrifugation was used to isolate PBMCs, with at least 7 million obtained per sample. Trizol reagent was used to extract total RNA from the PBMCs, yielding at least 6 micrograms per sample. The percentages of naive CD45RAhigh/CD27high T cells were determined by flow cytometry on a PBMC aliquot from every donor. Points on this clonotype: The antigen it binds to is not known. No per-base quality is available; no much larger clone lies one base away.

Library construction relied on 5' RACE. Sequencing instrument: Illumina HiSeq 2500. The second PCR ran for about 6 to 11 cycles and used a J-beta primer mix along with a sample-barcoded 5' primer. A template-switch 5' adaptor carrying 12 random nucleotides introduced a unique molecular identifier onto each TCR beta cDNA molecule. Each sample yielded at least 2.5 million CDR3-containing paired-end reads. All of the RNA was converted into first-strand cDNA using the Mint cDNA synthesis kit, with a TRBC-specific oligonucleotide serving as the primer. Following uracil-DNA glycosylase treatment, a first 18-cycle PCR with universal primers M1SS and BC2_uni_R was performed on all cDNA. The original pipeline was this. For normalization, 1 million high-quality reads were randomly selected from each sample, with every read carrying a distinct molecular identifier. Reads sharing molecular identifiers were discarded rather than binned into consensus sequences. MiTCR, with a Q25 quality threshold and the strictest error-elimination algorithm, was used for CDR3 identification, clonotype clustering and error correction. A nonparametric unseen species model with Euler transformation was used to estimate a lower bound on total TCR beta diversity. TCRdb handled the public reads itself, with Q25 trimming in fastp and clone calling in MiXCR, and kept productive beta chains. Merged by CDR3 protein, the rows form single entries marked with the most common genes and DNA. What appears here as the V and J calls and clone size reflects TCRdb's work, not the paper's. Counted in this sample were about 570,000 distinct CDR3 sequences; 25% to 30% of them appeared once. The top ten constitute around 18% of the sample.

V loses 7 bases of germline sequence and J loses 1 base, and the interval between the two ends is 14 bases. CDR1 and CDR2, looked up from the germline V gene, are SQVTM and ANQGSEA. Counted from cysteine to phenylalanine, this CDR3 has 14 amino acids. Just CDR3 DNA is preserved here, 42 bases in frame from base 1. The source is a woman aged 70 to 79 in good health. The V and J genes are TRBV29-1 and TRBJ1-3; TRBD1 is a possible D gene, resting on 6 matching bases. The sequenced material came from blood. This receptor carries the CDR3 CSASYRESGNTIYF. The sequence in DNA is TGCAGCGCGAGTTACAGGGAATCTGGAAACACCATATATTTT.